A single sample gave rise to the 28 T cell receptor beta chains below, sequenced in a study of control samples from healthy donors and cancer patients. Profiled with immunoSEQ multiplex PCR; TCRdb holds only in-frame clones, not every one. Among about 150,000 clones, 94% were seen once, and the ten largest hold around 1.3%. The sequenced material came from blood. These receptors all stem from a young woman in good health.

This clone was recorded only once. The chain uses TRBV27 and TRBJ2-5, with 8 bases lining up with TRBD1. Germline V CDR1 and CDR2: MNHEY, SMNVEV (reference sequence). The CDR3 is 15 residues long. J was trimmed by 1 base and V by 6 bases; bases with no gene match: 7. In DNA form, the CDR3 reads TGTGCCAGCAGCAGGACAGGGTTGGGCCAAGAGACCCAGTACTTC. Protein sequence: CASSRTGLGQETQYF.

The gene calls are TRBV7-8 and TRBJ2-4, with 10 bases that match TRBD2. CDR1 and CDR2 (germline): SGHVS, FQNEAQ. J gave up 0 bases and V 8 bases, and 7 bases lay outside the gene matches. This CDR3 comprises 16 residues. The CDR3 region has the DNA TGTGCCAGCTCTACTAGCGGGAACATAGCCAAAAACATTCAGTACTTC. Residues: CASSTSGNIAKNIQYF.

This CDR3 reads CASSYWVWDRGFRRYGYTF. CDR3 DNA sequence: TGTGCCAGCAGTTACTGGGTGTGGGACAGGGGATTTCGTCGCTATGGCTACACCTTC. The chain has TRBV6-2 or TRBV6-3 and TRBJ1-2; TRBD1 agrees at 10 bases. Germline CDR1 MNHEY, CDR2 SVGEGT. The CDR3 consists of 19 residues. Losses at the gene ends were 1 base for V and 4 bases for J; bases not matched to a gene: 15.

The chain employs TRBV6-6 and TRBJ2-3; 7 positions agree with TRBD2. J gave up 4 bases and V 2 bases, and 6 bases lay outside the gene matches. Germline V gene data show CDR1 as MNHNY and CDR2 as SVGAGI (reference sequence). This CDR3 is 15 amino acids long. CDR3 DNA: TGTGCCAGCAGTTACGGCCCGGCGGGAGCAGATACGCAGTATTTT. This encodes CASSYGPAGADTQYF.

This chain joins TRBV6-5 and TRBJ1-1; a possible D gene is TRBD1 (5 bases). Germline V gives CDR1 MNHEY, CDR2 SVGAGI. This CDR3 region has 15 residues. Trimming left V 0 bases short and J 2 bases short, with 10 bases between. CDR3 bases: TGTGCCAGCAGTTACTCGTCCAGGGCTAACACTGAAGCTTTCTTT. This encodes CASSYSSRANTEAFF.

The chain recombines TRBV6-5 with TRBJ1-6; D might be TRBD1 (6 bases). The CDR3 sequence is 16 residues long. Trimming removed 0 bases at V and 9 bases at J, with 15 bases between. Germline V gives CDR1 MNHEY, CDR2 SVGAGI. The CDR3 sequence is CASSYSIIQGGSPLHF. The CDR3 DNA reads TGTGCCAGCAGTTACTCGATTATACAGGGCGGTTCACCCCTCCACTTT.

The chain's CDR3 is CASSGKGAHSGVYEQFF. The CDR3 DNA follows: TGTGCCAGCAGTGGAAAGGGGGCGCATTCGGGTGTTTATGAGCAGTTCTTC. The chain has TRBV6-1 and TRBJ2-1; TRBD1 aligns across 7 bases. Germline V gene sequence: CDR1 MNHNS, CDR2 SASEGT. The ends lost 4 bases at V and 8 bases at J; junction bases unmatched: 17. The CDR3 loop spans 17 amino acids.

The rearrangement uses TRBV6-6 and TRBJ1-1, with TRBD1 matching over 9 bases. The CDR3 is 11 residues long. In germline, CDR1 is MNHNY, CDR2 SVGAGI (reference sequence). The V segment lost 5 bases and the J segment 12 bases; nucleotides outside the gene matches: 4. Here the CDR3 reads CASSPGTGPFF. DNA for the CDR3: TGTGCCAGCAGTCCCGGGACAGGGCCTTTCTTT.

Concerning this clone itself: The same CDR3 can be traced to other DNA sequences in this sample. The CDR3 reads CASSLGTDQPQHF. As DNA, the CDR3 is TGTGCCAGCAGCTTGGGGACGGATCAGCCCCAGCATTTT. This chain uses TRBV7-8 with TRBJ1-5; D perhaps matches TRBD1 (5 bases). V lost 3 bases to trimming and J lost 5 bases, with 8 bases between them. There are 13 residues in the CDR3. Germline V lookup: CDR1 SGHVS, CDR2 FQNEAQ.

The chain combines TRBV5-6 with TRBJ1-5; 8 positions match TRBD1. CDR1 is SGHDT and CDR2 is YYEEEE in the germline V gene. The CDR3 loop spans 14 amino acids. The J segment lost 7 bases and the V segment lost 4 bases, leaving 7 bases of the junction unmatched. CDR3 amino acids: CASSIQGARQPQHF. CDR3 DNA sequence: TGTGCCAGCAGCATCCAGGGGGCGCGACAGCCCCAGCATTTT.

The chain uses TRBV6-2 or TRBV6-3 and TRBJ1-5; 8 bases align to TRBD1. The V segment lost 2 bases and the J segment 1 base; nucleotides outside the gene matches: 16. CDR1 and CDR2 (germline): MNHEY, SVGEGT. CDR3 size: 20 residues. The CDR3 DNA is TGTGCCAGCAGTTACGCCATCCGGACAGGGCGTTCCTCAAGCAATCAGCCCCAGCATTTT. It translates to CASSYAIRTGRSSSNQPQHF.

This chain uses TRBV10-3 with TRBJ1-6; D not certain. CDR1 is ENHRY, CDR2 SYGVKD, per germline. This CDR3 is built from 15 residues. Between the trimmed V and J ends, which lost 8 bases and 5 bases, there was a span of 16 bases. CDR3 in amino acids: CAIRRSGEDNSPLHF. The CDR3, as DNA: TGTGCCATCCGTCGGTCGGGTGAAGATAATTCACCCCTCCACTTT.

Concerning this clone itself: Other nucleotide sequences in the sample specify the same CDR3. This chain uses TRBV6-2 or TRBV6-3 with TRBJ2-3; D remains ambiguous. CDR3 length: 12 residues. CDR1 MNHEY and CDR2 SVGEGT come from the germline V gene. The V gene lost 5 bases and the J gene lost 3 bases, with 6 bases spanning the gap. The CDR3 protein is CASSRSTDTQYF. The CDR3 nucleotides are TGTGCCAGCAGTCGATCAACAGATACGCAGTATTTT.

The rearrangement links TRBV29-1 to TRBJ1-1; D gene ambiguous. Germline CDR1 and CDR2: SQVTM and ANQGSEA. The CDR3 is 15 amino acids. Trimming took off 7 bases at V and 1 base at J, with 19 bases between the two ends. CDR3 region: CSEQRPGSTNTEAFF. The DNA of the CDR3 is TGCAGCGAGCAAAGGCCCGGATCGACGAACACTGAAGCTTTCTTT.

The CDR3 bases are TGTGCCAGCAGAGCCCAGGGGCCGTTAGGCTACACCTTC. Protein product: CASRAQGPLGYTF. The V gene is TRBV6-5, the J gene TRBJ1-2, with D possibly matching TRBD1 (6 bases). This CDR3 comprises 13 residues. Germline CDR1 and CDR2: MNHEY and SVGAGI. Trimming took off 6 bases at V and 8 bases at J, with 16 bases between the two ends.

This chain joins TRBV24-1 and TRBJ2-3; perhaps TRBD1 as D (6 bases). Trimming left V 4 bases short and J 3 bases short, with 10 bases between. This CDR3 has 14 amino acids. Looked up from germline, CDR1 is KGHDR and CDR2 is SFDVKD. CDR3 region: CATSETGQTDTQYF. The CDR3 bases are TGTGCCACCAGTGAGACCGGACAGACAGATACGCAGTATTTT.

The chain couples TRBV11-3 to TRBJ1-1; D gene ambiguous. Germline CDR1 is SGHNT and CDR2 is YENEEA. This CDR3 spans 15 amino acids. Trimming took off 1 base at V and 1 base at J, with 10 bases between the two ends. CDR3 loop: CASSLVALGNTEAFF. DNA of the CDR3: TGTGCCAGCAGCTTAGTGGCCCTTGGGAACACTGAAGCTTTCTTT.

This clone is a singleton in its sample. J is TRBJ1-2 and V is TRBV24-1; maybe TRBD1 (5 bases). The V gene lost 2 bases and the J gene lost 7 bases, with 22 bases spanning the gap. CDR1 and CDR2 (germline): KGHDR, SFDVKD. The CDR3 totals 17 residues. The CDR3 sequence: CATSDSTPGSRVGGYTF. The CDR3 DNA follows: TGTGCCACCAGTGATTCCACCCCCGGGAGCAGGGTAGGTGGCTACACCTTC.

The chain is built from TRBV7-9 and TRBJ2-7, with 14 bases identical to TRBD2. CDR1 is SEHNR and CDR2 is FQNEAQ in the germline V gene (reference sequence). The CDR3 is 15 amino acids. V shed 9 bases, J shed 12 bases, and the junction held 16 bases outside the gene matches. The CDR3 DNA reads TGTGCCAGTACCGGGACTAGCGGGGGACCCTCAGTTACGTACTTC. Translated, it gives CASTGTSGGPSVTYF.

This chain uses TRBV10-3 with TRBJ1-4; the D gene is possibly TRBD1 (5 bases). V was trimmed by 11 bases and J by 0 bases, leaving 13 bases between them. The CDR3 extends over 14 amino acids. Germline V gene sequence: CDR1 ENHRY, CDR2 SYGVKD. The CDR3 DNA reads as TGTGCCGCCGCCCAGACAGCAACTAATGAAAAACTGTTTTTT. Translation gives CAAAQTATNEKLFF.

The gene calls are TRBV5-1 and TRBJ2-2; 8 positions agree with TRBD2. V lost 2 bases to trimming and J lost 4 bases; unmatched junction nucleotides: 4. The CDR3 has 15 residues. Per the germline V gene, CDR1 is SGHRS and CDR2 is YFSETQ. Here the CDR3 DNA reads TGCGCCAGCAGCTTAACTAGCGGAGTCACCGGGGAGCTGTTTTTT. It yields the protein CASSLTSGVTGELFF.

The chain recombines TRBV9 with TRBJ2-1, with D perhaps being TRBD1 or TRBD2 (6 bases each). V lost 0 bases and J 8 bases, leaving 12 bases between the germline ends. Germline lookup yields CDR1 SGDLS and CDR2 YYNGEE. This CDR3 spans 14 amino acids. CDR3 in DNA: TGTGCCAGCAGCGTAGCTAGGAGGGGGGATGAGCAGTTCTTC. It yields the protein CASSVARRGDEQFF.

A single count supports this clone. The chain carries TRBV10-3 and TRBJ2-5, with D uncertain. This CDR3 spans 16 amino acids. Trimming took off 0 bases at V and 0 bases at J, with 11 bases between the two ends. The germline V gene has CDR1 ENHRY and CDR2 SYGVKD. In DNA, the CDR3 is TGTGCCATCAGTGAGTCGGGCAGATCTTACCAAGAGACCCAGTACTTC. Amino acids: CAISESGRSYQETQYF.

The V and J genes are TRBV6-6 and TRBJ1-6; no definite D call. Germline CDR1 is MNHNY and CDR2 is SVGAGI (reference sequence). This CDR3 contains 15 residues. V lost 0 bases to trimming and J lost 10 bases, with 13 bases between them. The DNA of the CDR3 is TGTGCCAGCAGTTACTCGAGTGGGAGAGGGTCACCCCTCCACTTT. Amino acid sequence: CASSYSSGRGSPLHF.

V is TRBV5-1 and J is TRBJ1-1; D remains unclear. This CDR3 spans 12 amino acids. V shed 4 bases and J shed 1 base, with 5 bases lying between them. Germline V lookup: CDR1 SGHRS, CDR2 YFSETQ. CDR3 DNA: TGCGCCAGCAGCGGGGAGAACACTGAAGCTTTCTTT. It encodes CASSGENTEAFF.

The rearrangement links TRBV9 to TRBJ1-5; D is perhaps TRBD1 (6 bases). The CDR3 is 15 amino acids. The germline V gene has CDR1 SGDLS and CDR2 YYNGEE. Trimming stripped 0 bases from V and 6 bases from J, with 13 bases between. CDR3 loop: CASSVEGGLGQPQHF. CDR3 bases: TGTGCCAGCAGCGTAGAAGGGGGGTTAGGTCAGCCCCAGCATTTT.

The chain has TRBV27 and TRBJ2-7, with TRBD1 matching 7 bases. With 0 bases clipped from V and 9 bases from J, the junction kept 5 bases outside the gene matches. The CDR3 spans 13 residues. CDR1 and CDR2 from the germline V gene are MNHEY and SMNVEV (reference sequence). The CDR3 region has the DNA TGTGCCAGCAGTTTATCGATGACAGGGCCGCAGTACTTC. Protein sequence: CASSLSMTGPQYF.

The rearrangement joins TRBV7-3 to TRBJ2-2; no definite D call. The CDR3 covers 12 residues. V gave up 6 bases and J gave up 6 bases, with 8 bases separating them. Germline V lookup: CDR1 SGHTA, CDR2 FQGTGA. The CDR3 spells CASSLVPGELFF. The CDR3 nucleotides are TGTGCCAGCAGTCTCGTCCCCGGGGAGCTGTTTTTT.